Included here is one TCR beta chain sequence, with context. Its antigen specificity is not known. Nothing much larger sits one base from this clone, and base qualities are not available. Library preparation used the immunoSEQ multiplex PCR assay. Here the immuneACCESS table is served through TCRdb, limited to in-frame sequences with V and J called. Missing clones are a known gap in these copies; in checked studies unresolved V genes cover under half, and the rest lacks a known reason. The sample table shows about 92,000 clones, and approximately 82% are seen once. The ten largest clones take up around 9.5% of the sample. The source of the sample is a study of control samples from healthy donors and cancer patients (dated by TCRdb to about 2020). The sequenced sample consisted of blood. The receptor's source is a woman aged 55 to 70 in good health.

For the CDR3, the sequence is CASSRQGDGYTF. The bases are TGTGCCAGCAGCCGACAGGGTGATGGCTACACCTTC. The chain joins TRBV12-3 or TRBV12-4 to TRBJ1-2; 7 junctional bases match TRBD1. Germline trimming amounts to 6 bases on V and 6 bases on J, with 4 as the count of junction bases outside the gene matches. Including the terminal cysteine and phenylalanine, the CDR3 comprises 12 residues. Of the read, only the CDR3 DNA is kept; its 36 bases are in frame from base 1.